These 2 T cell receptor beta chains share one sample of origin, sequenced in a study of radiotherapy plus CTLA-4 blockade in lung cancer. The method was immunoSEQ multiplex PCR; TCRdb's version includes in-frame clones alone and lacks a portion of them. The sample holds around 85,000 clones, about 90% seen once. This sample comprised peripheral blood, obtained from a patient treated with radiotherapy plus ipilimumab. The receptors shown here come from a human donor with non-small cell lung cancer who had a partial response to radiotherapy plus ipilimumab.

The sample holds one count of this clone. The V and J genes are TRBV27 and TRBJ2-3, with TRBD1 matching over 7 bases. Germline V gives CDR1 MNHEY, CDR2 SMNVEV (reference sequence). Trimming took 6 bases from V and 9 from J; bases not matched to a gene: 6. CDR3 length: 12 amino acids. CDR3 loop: CASSSTGATQYF. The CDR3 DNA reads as TGTGCCAGCAGCTCCACAGGGGCCACGCAGTATTTT.

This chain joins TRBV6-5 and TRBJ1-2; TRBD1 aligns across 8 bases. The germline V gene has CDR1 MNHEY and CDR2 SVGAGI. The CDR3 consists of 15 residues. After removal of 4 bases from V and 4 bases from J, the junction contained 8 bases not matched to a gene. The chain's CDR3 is CASSSTGTGPYGYTF. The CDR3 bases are TGTGCCAGCAGTTCGACAGGGACAGGTCCCTATGGCTACACCTTC.